Each of the 30 T cell receptor beta chains below was sequenced from the same sample in a study of T cells of healthy individuals. MiXCR, applied by TCRdb to the 5' RACE reads, yields one record per CDR3 protein. The table includes tens of thousands of distinct CDR3 sequences, around 15% detected once. Receptor source: a human donor in good health.

The chain recombines TRBV28 with TRBJ1-2; the D is unclear. This CDR3 comprises 16 residues. Germline assignment: CDR1 MDHEN and CDR2 SYDVKM. Trimming stripped 3 bases from V and 4 bases from J, with 18 bases between. The CDR3 loop reads CASSFGHPLEIYGYTF. The CDR3 region has the DNA TGTGCCAGCAGTTTTGGTCACCCCTTGGAAATCTATGGCTACACCTTC.

The table lists this clonotype with many counts. V and J are TRBV10-3 and TRBJ2-6; perhaps D is TRBD1 or TRBD2 (5 bases each). Between the trimmed V and J ends, which lost 10 bases and 4 bases, there was a span of 20 bases. This CDR3 has 16 residues. Germline values: CDR1 ENHRY, CDR2 SYGVKD. The CDR3 sequence: CATGDLQGAGANVLTF. DNA for the CDR3: TGTGCCACCGGGGACCTCCAAGGAGCGGGGGCCAACGTCCTGACTTTC.

This clonotype came up a few times. The chain couples TRBV9 to TRBJ1-2, with D maybe TRBD1 (6 bases). Deletions cut 3 bases from V and 5 bases from J, with 17 bases between. This CDR3 is built from 15 residues. Germline lookup yields CDR1 SGDLS and CDR2 YYNGEE. CDR3 bases: TGTGCCAGCAGCGAAGGGGGAGGGACGGTATATGGCTACACCTTC. Its translation: CASSEGGGTVYGYTF.

This clonotype has a handful of counts. The chain employs TRBV29-1 and TRBJ1-1; tentatively, D is TRBD1 (5 bases). From germline, CDR1 is SQVTM and CDR2 ANQGSEA. The germline V and J ends were trimmed by 4 bases and 5 bases, with 11 bases remaining between them. CDR3 size: 12 residues. CDR3 sequence: CSVGHRGTEAFF. DNA for the CDR3: TGCAGCGTTGGTCACCGGGGGACTGAAGCTTTCTTT.

This rearrangement joins TRBV20-1 to TRBJ2-1; 7 nucleotides line up with TRBD2. Trimming at V came to 3 bases and at J to 1 base, leaving 9 bases not matched to a gene. The CDR3 has 16 residues. Germline loops: CDR1 DFQATT, CDR2 SNEGSKA (reference sequence). CDR3: CSASGMASGSYNEQFF. The CDR3 coding sequence is TGCAGTGCTAGTGGGATGGCTAGCGGTTCCTACAATGAGCAGTTCTTC.

This clonotype was counted at least ten times. The chain has TRBV9 and TRBJ1-1, with unresolved D. The ends were cut back, 1 base at V and 1 base at J, with 11 bases in the middle. Germline values: CDR1 SGDLS, CDR2 YYNGEE. This CDR3 spans 15 amino acids. CDR3 amino acids: CASSVFTSANTEAFF. The CDR3 DNA reads TGTGCCAGCAGCGTATTCACATCGGCGAACACTGAAGCTTTCTTT. Combining the CDR3 with reference TRBV9 and TRBJ1-1 gives the whole variable domain DSGVTQTPKHLITATGQRVTLRCSPRSGDLSVYWYQQSLDQGLQFLIQYYNGEERAKGNILERFSAQQFPDLHSELNLSSLELGDSALYFCASSVFTSANTEAFFGQGTRLTVV.

This clonotype has a count of ten or more. The V and J genes are TRBV20-1 and TRBJ2-3; 8 bases fit TRBD1. The CDR3 is 16 amino acids. The J segment lost 6 bases and the V segment lost 0 bases, leaving 11 bases of the junction unmatched. Germline loops: CDR1 DFQATT, CDR2 SNEGSKA (reference sequence). The CDR3 protein is CSARDGDRGLADTQYF. As DNA, the CDR3 is TGCAGTGCTAGAGATGGTGACAGGGGCCTCGCGGATACGCAGTATTTT.

This clonotype was detected many times. The rearrangement links TRBV12-3 or TRBV12-4 to TRBJ2-7; tentative D call: TRBD2 (6 bases). There are 15 residues in the CDR3. The V end was cut by 5 bases, the J end by 4 bases, with 18 bases between. DNA of the CDR3: TGTGCCAGCAGTCTCCGGGACGAGGGGACTTACGAGCAGTACTTC. This translates into CASSLRDEGTYEQYF.

In this sample, this clonotype turned up many times. This chain links TRBV12-3 or TRBV12-4 with TRBJ2-5; 7 nucleotides align to TRBD2. The CDR3 spans 17 residues. V gave up 5 bases and J gave up 4 bases; unmatched junction bases: 16. CDR3 loop: CASSPPVGGRLRETQYF. The CDR3 DNA sequence: TGTGCCAGCAGTCCCCCGGTTGGCGGGAGATTACGAGAGACCCAGTACTTC.

This clonotype was seen a handful of times. The chain combines TRBV19 with TRBJ1-5, with D unclear. Germline CDR1 and CDR2: LNHDA and SQIVND (reference sequence). The V gene lost 2 bases and the J gene lost 4 bases, with 12 bases spanning the gap. The CDR3 has 15 amino acids. CDR3 residues: CASSITGEFNQPQHF. The CDR3 DNA reads as TGTGCCAGTAGTATAACGGGAGAGTTTAATCAGCCCCAGCATTTT.

This clonotype has a handful of counts. The CDR3 is CATSDHRGGYGYTF. In DNA form, the CDR3 reads TGTGCCACCAGTGATCACAGGGGGGGGTATGGCTACACCTTC. V gene TRBV24-1 combines with J gene TRBJ1-2, with 8 bases matching TRBD1. Germline CDR1 KGHDR, CDR2 SFDVKD. The CDR3 totals 14 residues. V was clipped by 3 bases and J by 5 bases; unmatched bases: 4.

In its sample, this clonotype was seen many times. The rearrangement joins TRBV30 to TRBJ1-5; 7 bases are a match to TRBD1. The V gene end was trimmed by 1 base and the J gene end by 1 base; junction bases not matched to a gene: 4. The CDR3 is 15 amino acids. Germline V gene data show CDR1 as GTSNPN and CDR2 as SVGIG (reference sequence). The CDR3 coding sequence is TGTGCCTGGAGTGGGGGACAGTCAAGCAATCAGCCCCAGCATTTT. This gives the protein CAWSGGQSSNQPQHF.

The V and J genes are TRBV4-1 and TRBJ2-5; 14 bases agree with TRBD2. Unmatched junction bases numbered 6, after V lost 3 bases and J lost 6 bases. CDR3 length equals 16 residues. The germline gives CDR1 MGHRA, CDR2 YSYEKL. The DNA of the CDR3 is TGCGCCAGCAGCCACCCGACTAGCGGGGGGGAGAAGACCCAGTACTTC. Translated: CASSHPTSGGEKTQYF.

The gene calls are TRBV6-2 or TRBV6-3 and TRBJ2-1; D is unresolved. Trimming took off 2 bases at V and 0 bases at J, with 8 bases between the two ends. CDR1 is MNHEY and CDR2 is SVGEGT in the germline V gene. The CDR3 consists of 15 residues. CDR3 protein: CASSYARSSYNEQFF. CDR3 nucleotide sequence: TGTGCCAGCAGTTACGCCAGAAGCTCCTACAATGAGCAGTTCTTC.

This clonotype occurred many times. V gene TRBV20-1 combines with J gene TRBJ1-3; no reliable D call. This CDR3 has 13 amino acids. The germline gives CDR1 DFQATT, CDR2 SNEGSKA (reference sequence). V was cut by 6 bases and J by 4 bases, with 13 bases left in between. The CDR3 reads CSAREGLGNTIYF. For the CDR3, the DNA is TGCAGTGCCCGCGAAGGGCTAGGAAACACCATATATTTT.

The sample holds a few counts of this clonotype. The V gene is TRBV6-2 or TRBV6-3, the J gene TRBJ2-4; D remains ambiguous. This CDR3 comprises 12 residues. Looked up from germline, CDR1 is MNHEY and CDR2 is SVGEGT. Trimming took 8 bases from V and 5 from J, leaving 10 bases between them. The DNA for the CDR3 is TGTGCCAGCGGTCCGGCCCAAAACATTCAGTACTTC. Amino acid sequence: CASGPAQNIQYF.

This clonotype came up many times. The V gene is TRBV6-1, the J gene TRBJ2-1; 8 bases are a match to TRBD2. CDR1 and CDR2 from the germline V gene are MNHNS and SASEGT. The CDR3 length is 15 residues. The V and J ends lost 7 bases and 0 bases, in that order; junction bases with no gene match: 5. CDR3 region: CASTAGAVSYNEQFF. CDR3 nucleotide sequence: TGTGCCAGCACAGCGGGGGCCGTCTCCTACAATGAGCAGTTCTTC.

The rearrangement uses TRBV28 and TRBJ2-1, with TRBD2 as a possible D gene (7 bases). The germline CDR1 and CDR2 sequences are MDHEN and SYDVKM. The germline V and J ends were trimmed by 2 bases and 5 bases, with 28 bases remaining between them. The CDR3 contains 20 residues. CDR3 amino acids: CASSLVARGRALGVNNEQFF. The CDR3 DNA reads TGTGCCAGCAGTTTAGTCGCTAGGGGGAGGGCCTTAGGGGTCAACAATGAGCAGTTCTTC.

This clonotype was seen ten or more times. The J gene is TRBJ2-3, the V gene TRBV2, with 7 bases matching TRBD1. This CDR3 has 13 residues. V shed 8 bases, J shed 1 base, and the junction held 3 bases outside the gene matches. Germline V lookup: CDR1 SNHLY, CDR2 FYNNEI. This CDR3 is CASLGQGTDTQYF. The CDR3 DNA is TGTGCCAGCTTAGGACAGGGCACAGATACGCAGTATTTT. Together with reference TRBV2 and TRBJ2-3, the CDR3 gives the full variable domain: EPEVTQTPSHQVTQMGQEVILRCVPISNHLYFYWYRQILGQKVEFLVSFYNNEISEKSEIFDDQFSVERPDGSNFTLKIRSTKLEDSAMYFCASLGQGTDTQYFGPGTRLTVL.

This clonotype was observed a few times. The chain carries TRBV5-1 and TRBJ2-2; D is perhaps TRBD2 (5 bases). The V gene lost 0 bases and the J gene lost 5 bases, with 17 bases spanning the gap. The germline gives CDR1 SGHRS, CDR2 YFSETQ. The CDR3 length is 17 residues. Here the CDR3 reads CASSLVQTRVETGELFF. The CDR3 DNA is TGCGCCAGCAGCTTGGTCCAAACGAGGGTAGAAACCGGGGAGCTGTTTTTT.

This clonotype has ten or more counts. The J gene is TRBJ1-1, the V gene TRBV29-1, with 8 positions matching TRBD1. This CDR3 comprises 12 residues. After removal of 3 bases from V and 5 bases from J, the junction contained 2 bases not matched to a gene. Germline CDR1 SQVTM, CDR2 ANQGSEA. The CDR3 loop reads CSVDRGRTEAFF. CDR3 sequence (DNA): TGCAGCGTTGACAGGGGGCGGACTGAAGCTTTCTTT.

The table lists this clonotype with a few counts. The chain has TRBV6-5 and TRBJ2-7; no clear D gene. V lost 7 bases and J lost 2, with 15 bases in between. The germline CDR1 and CDR2 sequences are MNHEY and SVGAGI. CDR3 length: 14 amino acids. In nucleotides, the CDR3 is TGTGCCAGCACCGTGGGCCCAACTCCCTACGAGCAGTACTTC. Amino acid sequence: CASTVGPTPYEQYF.

The CDR3 here is CASSQGVGRQETQYF. CDR3 DNA: TGCGCCAGCAGCCAAGGGGTTGGCAGACAAGAGACCCAGTACTTC. The rearrangement joins TRBV4-1 to TRBJ2-5; D unclear. CDR1 and CDR2 from the germline V gene are MGHRA and YSYEKL. V was clipped by 1 base and J by 2 bases, with 11 bases between them. The CDR3 contains 15 residues.

This sequence joins TRBV7-3 and TRBJ2-5; D call uncertain. Trimming stripped 2 bases from V and 5 bases from J, with 9 bases between. Germline loops: CDR1 SGHTA, CDR2 FQGTGA. The CDR3 is 13 amino acids. In nucleotides, the CDR3 is TGTGCCAGCAGCTTAGGGGTGTCGGAGACCCAGTACTTC. Encoded protein: CASSLGVSETQYF.

This clonotype was detected ten times or more. This chain uses TRBV7-2 with TRBJ2-7; D not resolved. The CDR3 runs 15 residues. The V gene lost 5 bases and the J gene lost 4 bases, with 18 bases spanning the gap. Germline V gene data show CDR1 as SGHTA and CDR2 as FQGNSA. This chain's CDR3 is CASSPSVLLGYEQYF. CDR3 DNA sequence: TGTGCCAGCAGCCCTTCCGTCCTTCTGGGGTACGAGCAGTACTTC.

The V call is TRBV20-1, the J call TRBJ2-1, with D tentatively TRBD1 (5 bases). The CDR3 loop spans 11 amino acids. Per the germline V gene, CDR1 is DFQATT and CDR2 is SNEGSKA (reference sequence). V was pared by 6 bases and J by 4 bases, with 7 bases between. The CDR3 DNA reads TGCAGTGCAGACAGTTACAATGAGCAGTTCTTC. Protein sequence: CSADSYNEQFF.

The V and J genes are TRBV5-1 and TRBJ2-7, with 9 bases aligning to TRBD2. V trimming: 4 bases; J trimming: 3 bases; junction bases outside the gene matches: 11. The CDR3 length is 16 residues. CDR1 SGHRS and CDR2 YFSETQ come from the germline V gene. CDR3 amino acids: CASSRTGTSRNYEQYF. CDR3 coding DNA: TGCGCCAGCAGCCGGACCGGGACTAGCAGGAACTACGAGCAGTACTTC.

The V gene is TRBV4-3, the J gene TRBJ2-3; D possibly corresponds to TRBD1 (6 bases). Deletions cut 1 base from V and 0 bases from J, with 11 bases between. The length of the CDR3 is 16 residues. Looked up from germline, CDR1 is LGHNA and CDR2 is YSLEER. CDR3: CASSQVQGFSTDTQYF. CDR3 nucleotide sequence: TGCGCCAGCAGCCAAGTCCAGGGGTTTAGCACAGATACGCAGTATTTT.

This clonotype was seen a few times. The gene calls are TRBV3-1 and TRBJ1-3, with D unresolved. Trimming cost V 1 base and J 2 bases, with 9 bases left between them. CDR3 size: 15 residues. Germline-derived CDR1 and CDR2 are LGHDT and YNNKEL (reference sequence). The DNA for the CDR3 is TGTGCCAGCAGCCAAGTATACCAGACTGGAAACACCATATATTTT. This codes for CASSQVYQTGNTIYF.

This clonotype was detected many times. The chain couples TRBV10-3 to TRBJ2-3, with TRBD1 matching over 9 bases. This CDR3 region has 15 residues. V trimming: 8 bases; J trimming: 4 bases; junction bases outside the gene matches: 10. The V gene's germline CDR1 is ENHRY and CDR2 SYGVKD. The CDR3 loop reads CAISAPGQGPDTQYF. CDR3 in DNA: TGTGCCATCTCTGCCCCGGGACAGGGACCAGATACGCAGTATTTT.